These 9 T cell receptor beta chains were all obtained from the same sample, sequenced in a study of shared clonotypes between healthy human individuals. The method was immunoSEQ multiplex PCR; TCRdb's version includes in-frame clones alone and lacks a portion of them. The sample consists of about 2 million clones, 85% to 95% of them appearing once. The source material was naive CD4+ T cells sorted from blood. The subset: CD45RA+ positively selected. These receptors originate from a young man in good health.

The CDR3 sequence: CASSSLPGQGTDTQYF. In DNA form, the CDR3 reads TGTGCCAGCAGTTCTCTACCGGGACAGGGCACAGATACGCAGTATTTT. The rearrangement links TRBV28 to TRBJ2-3, with 8 bases fitting TRBD1. Germline loops: CDR1 MDHEN, CDR2 SYDVKM. After removal of 4 bases from V and 1 base from J, the junction contained 7 bases not matched to a gene. The CDR3 extends over 16 amino acids. Drawing the rest from reference TRBV28 and TRBJ2-3, the complete variable domain is DVKVTQSSRYLVKRTGEKVFLECVQDMDHENMFWYRQDPGLGLRLIYFSYDVKMKEKGDIPEGYSVSREKKERFSLILESASTNQTSMYLCASSSLPGQGTDTQYFGPGTRLTVL.

The CDR3 loop is CASSPQDGNQPQHF. The CDR3 bases are TGTGCCAGCTCACCCCAGGACGGGAACCAGCCCCAGCATTTT. The chain carries TRBV18 and TRBJ1-5; D unresolved. Germline V gene sequence: CDR1 KGHSH, CDR2 LQKENI. This CDR3 comprises 14 residues. V was pared by 3 bases and J by 7 bases, with 13 bases between.

The J gene is TRBJ2-5, the V gene TRBV7-8; unclear D gene. CDR1 SGHVS and CDR2 FQNEAQ come from the germline V gene. V shed 7 bases and J shed 4 bases, with 10 bases lying between them. The CDR3 contains 12 residues. The chain's CDR3 is CASTRGPETQYF. The DNA of the CDR3 is TGTGCCAGCACCCGAGGTCCAGAGACCCAGTACTTC.

In its sample, this clone was seen once. The chain employs TRBV11-2 and TRBJ2-5, with TRBD2 identical over 10 bases. The J segment lost 5 bases and the V segment lost 0 bases, leaving 9 bases of the junction unmatched. Per germline, CDR1 SGHAT and CDR2 FQNNGV. The CDR3 totals 17 residues. CDR3 region: CASSLDLERGGLETQYF. CDR3 bases: TGTGCCAGCAGCTTAGATCTAGAGCGGGGGGGCCTGGAGACCCAGTACTTC.

The rearrangement links TRBV6-5 to TRBJ1-1; TRBD1 might be the D (5 bases). V was shortened by 7 bases and J by 7 bases, with 13 bases between the two germline ends. The CDR3 totals 12 residues. Germline CDR1 reads MNHEY; CDR2 reads SVGAGI. The CDR3, as DNA: TGTGCCAGCATGAGGGGAACCGGTGAAGCTTTCTTT. This codes for CASMRGTGEAFF.

J is TRBJ1-2 and V is TRBV7-8; D not resolved. The V gene's germline CDR1 is SGHVS and CDR2 FQNEAQ. V was clipped by 1 base and J by 4 bases, with 10 bases between them. This CDR3 has 14 amino acids. The CDR3 sequence: CASSLGPGIYGYTF. In DNA, the CDR3 is TGTGCCAGCAGCTTAGGACCGGGAATCTATGGCTACACCTTC.

This clone was seen just once. The chain combines TRBV4-3 with TRBJ2-2; 8 positions agree with TRBD2. This CDR3 region has 14 residues. V trimming: 7 bases; J trimming: 6 bases; junction bases outside the gene matches: 7. Germline loops: CDR1 LGHNA, CDR2 YSLEER. Here the CDR3 DNA reads TGCGCCAGCAAAGCGGGAGTCGGGCCCGGGGAGCTGTTTTTT. Protein sequence: CASKAGVGPGELFF.

Here the CDR3 reads CASSFRTGALGQYF. The DNA for the CDR3 is TGTGCCAGCAGTTTTAGGACAGGGGCCCTCGGGCAGTACTTC. The chain is built from TRBV28 and TRBJ2-7, with 9 positions matching TRBD1. The V segment lost 3 bases and the J segment 9 bases; nucleotides outside the gene matches: 9. The CDR3 covers 14 residues. Germline CDR1 MDHEN, CDR2 SYDVKM.

This chain joins TRBV5-1 and TRBJ2-2, with D perhaps matching TRBD1 (5 bases). The CDR3 sequence is 13 residues long. The V end lost 2 bases, the J end lost 7 bases, and 9 bases lay between the germline ends. CDR1 and CDR2 from the germline V gene are SGHRS and YFSETQ. CDR3 protein: CASSFDSHGELFF. CDR3 in DNA: TGCGCCAGCAGCTTCGACAGTCACGGGGAGCTGTTTTTT.